The TCR beta chain under discussion was sequenced for a study of glioma-infiltrating T cells. Amplification of TCR alpha and beta CDR3 regions from RNA used iRepertoire nested multiplex PCR. Input was 100-400 ng of tissue mRNA or PBMC total RNA. TCRdb ran MiXCR on the multiplex PCR reads and lists one entry per CDR3 protein. The sample lists some 110,000 distinct CDR3 sequences; approximately 25% were seen once. This clonotype was picked up many times. The antigen is unknown. Study findings and constraints: Gliomas, especially low-grade, showed above-expected tissue-blood divergence; non-neoplastic patients showed below. CDR3 overlap between tissue and blood was very small.

The sequencing input was glioma tissue, nonneoplastic brain tissue, or PBMCs (not recorded which). The sequence derives from a human donor with low-grade glioma or glioblastoma, undergoing nonglioma brain surgery, or in good health (not recorded which).

The CDR3 DNA sequence: TGTGCCAGCTCACCGTCTACAGAATATCTTGGCTACACCTTC. Translated: CASSPSTEYLGYTF. The chain recombines TRBV18 with TRBJ1-2; unclear D gene. The CDR3 is made up of 14 amino acids. V shed 3 bases and J shed 7 bases, with 15 bases lying between them. Germline V gene data show CDR1 as KGHSH and CDR2 as LQKENI.